The T cell receptor beta chain described here comes from a study of shared clonotypes between healthy human individuals. Broader study findings: On the whole, naive subsets had larger estimated richness than memory subsets had.

Positively selected for CCR7, the CD45RO-negative cells used as naive CD8 cells excluded terminally differentiated effector memory CD45RA+ cells. Concerning this clone itself: Its antigen is as yet unknown.

CDR3 length: 14 residues. V lost 1 base, J lost 4 bases, and 10 bases lay in between. Germline assignment: CDR1 LNHNV and CDR2 YYDKDF (reference sequence). Clones were read by immunoSEQ multiplex PCR, and TCRdb kept only the in-frame ones, dropping some. The data hold 2 million to 2.5 million clones, with around 93% observed a single time. V is TRBV15 and J is TRBJ2-5, with a weak D call TRBD2 (5 bases). This TCR was sampled from a young man in good health. Some clones in this sample may be carry-over from other donors' samples. The sample consisted of naive CD8+ T cells from PBMCs. CDR3: CATSRGGMVETQYF. The CDR3 bases are TGTGCCACCAGCAGAGGAGGGATGGTAGAGACCCAGTACTTC.